This T cell receptor (beta chain) stems from a study of blood T cell repertoires in COVID-19. About the research overall: There were acute and convalescent COVID-19 samples, and they came from the United States, Italy and Spain. PBMCs, B-cell-depleted T cells, or T cells were the source of the cDNA or gDNA that made up the material.

Seattle-derived patients entered the study during active infection and were followed longitudinally. The CDR3 contains 15 residues. V shed 5 bases, J shed 5 bases, and the junction held 8 bases outside the gene matches. CDR1 SNHLY and CDR2 FYNNEI come from the germline V gene. As handled by the study authors: The assay estimated nucleated cells by amplifying reference gene primers. The protocol was immunoSEQ multiplex PCR, while the TCRdb copy is restricted to in-frame clones and leaves out a portion. The D gene and trimming were derived from the DNA, and the V and J assignments and clone size from that table. The sample lists approximately 240,000 clones; about nine tenths were seen once.

The sample taken for sequencing was peripheral blood. This TCR derives from a man aged 25 to 45 with COVID-19, enrolled during active disease. The chain links TRBV2 to TRBJ1-5, with 8 bases that match TRBD1. This chain's CDR3 is CASSPDREVDQPQHF. The CDR3 DNA follows: TGTGCCAGCAGTCCGGACAGGGAGGTCGATCAGCCCCAGCATTTT.